The 21 T cell receptor beta chains listed next were all sequenced from one sample in a study of CD4 T cells in relation to SARS-CoV-2 and coronaviruses. The method was immunoSEQ multiplex PCR; TCRdb's version includes in-frame clones alone and lacks a portion of them. This table holds around 34,000 clones, over 75% found once. The antigens these receptors bind are not known. Sequenced input: memory CD4+ T cells from PBMCs, cultured in vitro. The receptors derive from an adult with COVID-19.

The gene calls are TRBV27 and TRBJ1-5; possibly TRBD1 for D (6 bases). This CDR3 is 15 amino acids long. Germline values: CDR1 MNHEY, CDR2 SMNVEV (reference sequence). V shed 2 bases and J shed 4 bases, with 12 bases lying between them. The CDR3 loop reads CASSLAGAGNQPQHF. Here the CDR3 DNA reads TGTGCCAGCAGTTTAGCGGGGGCGGGAAATCAGCCCCAGCATTTT.

The J gene is TRBJ2-6, the V gene TRBV28, with D uncertain. Germline V gene lookup returns CDR1 MDHEN and CDR2 SYDVKM. The germline V and J ends were trimmed by 6 bases and 0 bases, with 12 bases remaining between them. The CDR3 is 16 residues long. The CDR3 bases are TGTGCCAGCAGCCCAAATGACGGCTCTGGGGCCAACGTCCTGACTTTC. Protein product: CASSPNDGSGANVLTF.

CDR3: CASSQDTESSYNEQFF. CDR3 nucleotides: TGTGCCAGCAGCCAAGATACGGAGAGCTCCTACAATGAGCAGTTCTTC. The V gene is TRBV4-2, the J gene TRBJ2-1; no definite D call. The CDR3 is made up of 16 amino acids. CDR1 is LGHNA, CDR2 YNFKEQ, per germline. The ends were cut back, 0 bases at V and 0 bases at J, with 9 bases in the middle.

This chain joins TRBV19 and TRBJ2-7; 14 bases agree with TRBD2. Germline CDR1 is LNHDA and CDR2 is SQIVND (reference sequence). The CDR3 loop spans 14 amino acids. After removal of 6 bases from V and 5 bases from J, the junction contained 3 bases not matched to a gene. The CDR3 reads CASSLGLAGDEQYF. CDR3 nucleotides: TGTGCCAGTAGCTTGGGACTAGCGGGAGACGAGCAGTACTTC. The variable domain in full, completed from reference TRBV19 and TRBJ2-7, reads DGGITQSPKYLFRKEGQNVTLSCEQNLNHDAMYWYRQDPGQGLRLIYYSQIVNDFQKGDIAEGYSVSREKKESFPLTVTSAQKNPTAFYLCASSLGLAGDEQYFGPGTRLTVT.

This clone rates as medium-sized (0.01 to 0.1%). The gene calls are TRBV1 and TRBJ1-4; no check of the table's D call, TRBD1, against the DNA was made. TRBV1 is labeled a pseudogene. The length of the CDR3 is 15 residues. The CDR3 here is CTSSQIDRGNEKLFF. CDR3 DNA sequence: TGCACCAGCAGCCAAATCGACAGGGGGAATGAAAAACTGTTTTTT.

This rearrangement joins TRBV5-1 to TRBJ2-3; D is ambiguous. The CDR3 has 14 amino acids. Per the germline V gene, CDR1 is SGHRS and CDR2 is YFSETQ. Trimming took off 0 bases at V and 10 bases at J, with 15 bases between the two ends. The CDR3 nucleotides read TGCGCCAGCAGCTTGGCCGGTTCCGGCGTTGCGCAGTATTTT. This codes for CASSLAGSGVAQYF.

This clone was counted once. The identical CDR3 is also encoded by other nucleotide sequences in the sample. The J gene is TRBJ1-4, the V gene TRBV18, with D possibly being TRBD1 (5 bases). CDR3 length: 15 residues. Germline V lookup: CDR1 KGHSH, CDR2 LQKENI. The ends were cut back, 6 bases at V and 2 bases at J, with 13 bases in the middle. The CDR3 DNA is TGTGCCAGCTCCCCCCGCACAGGCACTAATGAAAAACTGTTTTTT. Residues: CASSPRTGTNEKLFF. Combining the CDR3 with reference TRBV18 and TRBJ1-4 gives the whole variable domain NAGVMQNPRHLVRRRGQEARLRCSPMKGHSHVYWYRQLPEEGLKFMVYLQKENIIDESGMPKERFSAEFPKEGPSILRIQQVVRGDSAAYFCASSPRTGTNEKLFFGSGTQLSVL.

This clone was counted only a few times. J is TRBJ1-1 and V is TRBV28; weak D call: TRBD1 (5 bases). With 5 bases removed from V and 5 bases from J, the gap between germline ends came to 15 bases. This CDR3 is 14 amino acids long. The germline CDR1 and CDR2 sequences are MDHEN and SYDVKM. The CDR3 loop reads CASSPSGGLTEAFF. The CDR3 DNA reads TGTGCCAGCAGTCCCAGCGGGGGTTTGACTGAAGCTTTCTTT. Looking up the rest from reference TRBV28 and TRBJ1-1 gives the full variable domain: DVKVTQSSRYLVKRTGEKVFLECVQDMDHENMFWYRQDPGLGLRLIYFSYDVKMKEKGDIPEGYSVSREKKERFSLILESASTNQTSMYLCASSPSGGLTEAFFGQGTRLTVV.

V usage is TRBV11-2 and J usage is TRBJ2-5; D may be TRBD1 (6 bases). Germline V gene data show CDR1 as SGHAT and CDR2 as FQNNGV. With 4 bases removed from V and 7 bases from J, the gap between germline ends came to 22 bases. The CDR3 contains 16 residues. CDR3 amino acids: CASSCTRGQSSGTQYF. CDR3 in DNA: TGTGCCAGCAGCTGCACCCGAGGACAGTCCTCGGGGACCCAGTACTTC.

The CDR3 sequence is CASSLEGPGIYSGANVLTF. The DNA of the CDR3 is TGTGCCAGTAGCCTGGAGGGGCCCGGTATTTACTCTGGGGCCAACGTCCTGACTTTC. V is TRBV19 and J is TRBJ2-6, with D perhaps matching TRBD2 (6 bases). Trimming cost V 6 bases and J 0 bases, with 21 bases left between them. The CDR3 covers 19 residues. In germline, CDR1 is LNHDA, CDR2 SQIVND (reference sequence).

The V call is TRBV4-1, the J call TRBJ2-2; maybe TRBD1 (6 bases). The CDR3 is 16 residues long. V was trimmed by 3 bases and J by 0 bases, leaving 11 bases between them. CDR1 MGHRA and CDR2 YSYEKL come from the germline V gene. CDR3 amino acids: CASSQIGTPNTGELFF. The DNA for the CDR3 is TGCGCCAGCAGCCAGATAGGGACACCGAACACCGGGGAGCTGTTTTTT.

The genes are TRBV29-1 and TRBJ2-3; possibly TRBD1 or TRBD2 for D (6 bases each). V was trimmed by 3 bases and J by 4 bases, leaving 8 bases between them. CDR1 is SQVTM and CDR2 is ANQGSEA in the germline V gene. This CDR3 region has 12 residues. The CDR3 is CSVDGGSDTQYF. For the CDR3, the DNA is TGCAGCGTTGACGGGGGCTCAGATACGCAGTATTTT.

The chain has TRBV15 and TRBJ1-4; D possibly corresponds to TRBD1 (6 bases). This CDR3 is 15 amino acids long. V lost 1 base and J 8 bases, leaving 14 bases between the germline ends. The germline V gene encodes CDR1 LNHNV and CDR2 YYDKDF (reference sequence). For the CDR3, the DNA is TGTGCCACCAGCAGAGTAGGGGGTTTTGGCGAAAAACTGTTTTTT. This codes for CATSRVGGFGEKLFF.

V is TRBV5-6 and J is TRBJ2-7; TRBD1 might be the D (6 bases). Trimming took off 2 bases at V and 6 bases at J, with 15 bases between the two ends. Germline values: CDR1 SGHDT, CDR2 YYEEEE. This CDR3 has 14 amino acids. CDR3 residues: CASSFRSGASEQYF. CDR3 sequence (DNA): TGTGCCAGCAGCTTCCGTTCAGGGGCGAGCGAGCAGTACTTC.

The chain joins TRBV24-1 to TRBJ2-3; no clear D gene. CDR1 is KGHDR, CDR2 SFDVKD, per germline. Between the trimmed V and J ends, which lost 4 bases and 0 bases, there was a span of 13 bases. This CDR3 comprises 16 residues. The CDR3 sequence: CATSDVDTASTDTQYF. The CDR3 region has the DNA TGTGCCACCAGTGACGTTGACACAGCTAGCACAGATACGCAGTATTTT.

The J gene is TRBJ2-1, the V gene TRBV5-5; D possibly corresponds to TRBD2 (6 bases). The CDR3 runs to 12 residues. Germline CDR1 SGHKS, CDR2 YYEKEE (reference sequence). The V and J ends lost 2 bases and 10 bases respectively, with 10 bases between them. The CDR3 coding sequence is TGTGCCAGCAGCTTTCGGAGCGGGGAGCAGTTCTTC. This sequence encodes CASSFRSGEQFF.

This rearrangement joins TRBV6-5 to TRBJ2-7; TRBD1 agrees at 11 bases. The CDR3 extends over 13 amino acids. Per germline, CDR1 MNHEY and CDR2 SVGAGI. J was trimmed by 6 bases and V by 7 bases; bases with no gene match: 5. The DNA for the CDR3 is TGTGCCAGCATCAGGACAGGGGGCGCCGAGCAGTACTTC. Translation: CASIRTGGAEQYF.

The J gene is TRBJ1-1, the V gene TRBV28; D is possibly TRBD1 (5 bases). Per germline, CDR1 MDHEN and CDR2 SYDVKM. The CDR3 totals 16 residues. V was pared by 7 bases and J by 4 bases, with 22 bases between. The CDR3 protein is CASMLLNRGSGTEAFF. The CDR3 coding sequence is TGTGCCAGCATGCTGCTGAATCGGGGGTCGGGCACTGAAGCTTTCTTT.

The chain combines TRBV5-4 with TRBJ2-7, with TRBD2 matching 7 bases. The CDR3 sequence is 14 residues long. V trimming: 4 bases; J trimming: 2 bases; junction bases outside the gene matches: 6. From germline, CDR1 is SGHNT and CDR2 YYREEE (reference sequence). The CDR3 loop is CASSGAAGAYEQYF. In nucleotides, the CDR3 is TGTGCCAGCAGCGGTGCCGCGGGGGCCTACGAGCAGTACTTC.

V and J are TRBV28 and TRBJ2-7, with no clear D. CDR1 and CDR2 from the germline V gene are MDHEN and SYDVKM. The CDR3 runs 14 residues. V was pared by 6 bases and J by 5 bases, with 17 bases between. The CDR3 sequence is CASRWGYQSDEQYF. CDR3 nucleotide sequence: TGTGCCAGCAGATGGGGATACCAAAGCGACGAGCAGTACTTC.

The chain employs TRBV13 and TRBJ2-4; D is uncertain. The CDR3 totals 14 residues. The germline V gene encodes CDR1 PRHDT and CDR2 FYEKMQ (reference sequence). V lost 3 bases, J lost 1 base, and 7 bases lay in between. The CDR3 DNA sequence: TGTGCCAGCAGCTTCTCGGCGGCCAAAAACATTCAGTACTTC. Translated, it gives CASSFSAAKNIQYF.